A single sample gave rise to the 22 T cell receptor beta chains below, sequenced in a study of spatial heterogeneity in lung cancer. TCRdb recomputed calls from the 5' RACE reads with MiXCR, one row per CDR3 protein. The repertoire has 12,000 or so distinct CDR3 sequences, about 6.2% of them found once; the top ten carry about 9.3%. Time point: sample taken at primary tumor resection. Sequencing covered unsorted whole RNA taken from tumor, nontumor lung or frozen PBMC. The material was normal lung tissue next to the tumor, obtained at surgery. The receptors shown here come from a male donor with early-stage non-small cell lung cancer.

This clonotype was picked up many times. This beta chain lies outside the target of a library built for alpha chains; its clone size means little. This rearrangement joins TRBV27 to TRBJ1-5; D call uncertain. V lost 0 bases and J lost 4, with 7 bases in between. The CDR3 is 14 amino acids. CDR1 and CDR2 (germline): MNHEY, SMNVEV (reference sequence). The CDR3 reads CASSLSWGNQPQHF. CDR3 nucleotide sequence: TGTGCCAGCAGTTTATCATGGGGTAATCAGCCCCAGCATTTT.

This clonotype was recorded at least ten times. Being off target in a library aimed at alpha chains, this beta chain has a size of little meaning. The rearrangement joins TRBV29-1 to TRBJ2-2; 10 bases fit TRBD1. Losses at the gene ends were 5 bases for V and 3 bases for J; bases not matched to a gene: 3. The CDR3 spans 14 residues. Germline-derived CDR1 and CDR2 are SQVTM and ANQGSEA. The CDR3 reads CSVRQGADTGELFF. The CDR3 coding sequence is TGCAGCGTTCGACAGGGGGCTGACACCGGGGAGCTGTTTTTT.

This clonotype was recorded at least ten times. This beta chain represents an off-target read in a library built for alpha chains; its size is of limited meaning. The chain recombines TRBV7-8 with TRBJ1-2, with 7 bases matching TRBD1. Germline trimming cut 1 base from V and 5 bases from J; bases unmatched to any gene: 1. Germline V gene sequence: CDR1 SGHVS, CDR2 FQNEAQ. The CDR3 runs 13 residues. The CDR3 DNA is TGTGCCAGCAGCTTAGGGGGACAGTATGGCTACACCTTC. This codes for CASSLGGQYGYTF.

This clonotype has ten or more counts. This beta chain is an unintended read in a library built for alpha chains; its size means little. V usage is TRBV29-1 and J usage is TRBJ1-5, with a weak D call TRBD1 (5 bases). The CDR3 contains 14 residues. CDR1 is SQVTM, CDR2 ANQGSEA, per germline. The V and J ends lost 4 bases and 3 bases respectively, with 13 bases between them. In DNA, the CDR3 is TGCAGCGTTGGCGACAGCCCCAACAATCAGCCCCAGCATTTT. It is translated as CSVGDSPNNQPQHF.

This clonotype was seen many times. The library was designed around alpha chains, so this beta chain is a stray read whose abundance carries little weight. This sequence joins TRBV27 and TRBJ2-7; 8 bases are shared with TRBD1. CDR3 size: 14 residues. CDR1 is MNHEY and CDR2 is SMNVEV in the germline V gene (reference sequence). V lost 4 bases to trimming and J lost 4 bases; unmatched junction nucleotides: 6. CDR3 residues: CASSWTGNEYEQYF. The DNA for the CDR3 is TGTGCCAGCAGTTGGACAGGGAATGAGTACGAGCAGTACTTC.

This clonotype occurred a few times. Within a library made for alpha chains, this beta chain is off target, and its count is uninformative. Here the CDR3 reads CATSRDREGLEYF. DNA for the CDR3: TGTGCCACCAGCAGAGATCGTGAAGGGTTGGAGTACTTC. V usage is TRBV15 and J usage is TRBJ2-7; no definite D call. The V gene's germline CDR1 is LNHNV and CDR2 YYDKDF (reference sequence). CDR3 length equals 13 residues. V was cut by 0 bases and J by 11 bases, with 14 bases left in between.

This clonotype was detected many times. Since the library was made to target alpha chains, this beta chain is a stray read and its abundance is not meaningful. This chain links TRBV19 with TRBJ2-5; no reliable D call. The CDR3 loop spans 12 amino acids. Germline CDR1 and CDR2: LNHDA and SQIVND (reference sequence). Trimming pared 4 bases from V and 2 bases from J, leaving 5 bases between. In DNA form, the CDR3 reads TGTGCCAGTAGTAACACGCAAGAGACCCAGTACTTC. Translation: CASSNTQETQYF.

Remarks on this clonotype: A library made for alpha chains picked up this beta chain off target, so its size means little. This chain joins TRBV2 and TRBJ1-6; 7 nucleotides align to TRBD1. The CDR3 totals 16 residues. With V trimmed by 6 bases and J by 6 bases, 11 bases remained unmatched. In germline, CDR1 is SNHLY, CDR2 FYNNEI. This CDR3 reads CASSEMGTATNSPLHF. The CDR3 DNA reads TGTGCCAGCAGCGAGATGGGGACAGCCACTAATTCACCCCTCCACTTT.

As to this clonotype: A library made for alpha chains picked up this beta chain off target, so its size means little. CDR3 coding DNA: TGCGCCAGCAGCTGGGGGAATGGCTACACCTTC. This sequence encodes CASSWGNGYTF. This rearrangement joins TRBV5-1 to TRBJ1-2; perhaps TRBD1 as D (5 bases). CDR3 size: 11 residues. V was pared by 3 bases and J by 6 bases, with 6 bases between. Germline loops: CDR1 SGHRS, CDR2 YFSETQ.

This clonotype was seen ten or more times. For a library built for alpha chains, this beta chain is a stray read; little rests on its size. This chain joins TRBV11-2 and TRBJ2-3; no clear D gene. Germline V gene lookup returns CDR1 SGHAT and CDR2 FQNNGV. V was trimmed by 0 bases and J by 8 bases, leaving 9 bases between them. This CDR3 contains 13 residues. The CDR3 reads CASSLDLRPTQYF. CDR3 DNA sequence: TGTGCCAGCAGCTTAGATCTCAGGCCTACGCAGTATTTT.

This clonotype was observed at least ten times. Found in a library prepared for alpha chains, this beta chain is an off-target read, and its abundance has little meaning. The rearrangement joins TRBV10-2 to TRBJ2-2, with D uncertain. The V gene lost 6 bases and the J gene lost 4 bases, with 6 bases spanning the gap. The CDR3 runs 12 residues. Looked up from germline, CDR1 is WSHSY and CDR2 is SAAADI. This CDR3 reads CASRMFTGELFF. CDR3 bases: TGCGCCAGCAGGATGTTCACCGGGGAGCTGTTTTTT.

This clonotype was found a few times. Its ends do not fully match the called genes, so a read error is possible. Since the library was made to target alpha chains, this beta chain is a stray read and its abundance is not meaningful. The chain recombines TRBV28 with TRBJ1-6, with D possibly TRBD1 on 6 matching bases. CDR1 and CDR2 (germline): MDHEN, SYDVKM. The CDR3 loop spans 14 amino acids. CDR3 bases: TGTGTCAGCAGGGGTACCGGGACAATTTCTACCCTCCACTTT. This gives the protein CVSRGTGTISTLHF.

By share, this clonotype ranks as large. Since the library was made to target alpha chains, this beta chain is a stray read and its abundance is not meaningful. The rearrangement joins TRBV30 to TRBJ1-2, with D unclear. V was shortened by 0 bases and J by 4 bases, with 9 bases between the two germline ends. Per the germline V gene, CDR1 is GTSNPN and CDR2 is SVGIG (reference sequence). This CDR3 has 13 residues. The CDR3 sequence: CAWSVEPIYGYTF. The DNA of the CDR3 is TGTGCCTGGAGTGTTGAACCGATCTATGGCTACACCTTC.

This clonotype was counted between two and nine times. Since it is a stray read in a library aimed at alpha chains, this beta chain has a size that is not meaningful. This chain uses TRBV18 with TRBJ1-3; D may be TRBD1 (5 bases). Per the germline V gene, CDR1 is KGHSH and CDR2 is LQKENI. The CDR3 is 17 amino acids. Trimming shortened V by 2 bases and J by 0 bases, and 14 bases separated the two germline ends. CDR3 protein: CASSPKGIGSSGNTIYF. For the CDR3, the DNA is TGTGCCAGCTCACCAAAGGGGATTGGCAGCTCTGGAAACACCATATATTTT.

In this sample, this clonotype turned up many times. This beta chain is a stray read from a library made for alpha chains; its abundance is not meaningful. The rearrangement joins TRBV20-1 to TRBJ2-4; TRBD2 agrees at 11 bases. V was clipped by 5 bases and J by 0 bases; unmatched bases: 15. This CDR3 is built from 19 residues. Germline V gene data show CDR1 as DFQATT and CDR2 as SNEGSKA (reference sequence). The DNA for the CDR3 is TGCAGTGCTGGGCCCCCGGGACTAGCGGAGTCCCTAGCCAAAAACATTCAGTACTTC. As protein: CSAGPPGLAESLAKNIQYF.

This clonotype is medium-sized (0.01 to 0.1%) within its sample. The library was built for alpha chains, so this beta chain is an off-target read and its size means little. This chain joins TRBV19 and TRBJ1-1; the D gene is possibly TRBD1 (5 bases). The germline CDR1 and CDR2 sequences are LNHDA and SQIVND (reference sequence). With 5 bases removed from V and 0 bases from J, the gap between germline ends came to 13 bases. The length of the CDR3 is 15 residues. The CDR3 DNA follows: TGTGCCAGTAGTGCCCTGGGGACGGTGAACACTGAAGCTTTCTTT. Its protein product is CASSALGTVNTEAFF.

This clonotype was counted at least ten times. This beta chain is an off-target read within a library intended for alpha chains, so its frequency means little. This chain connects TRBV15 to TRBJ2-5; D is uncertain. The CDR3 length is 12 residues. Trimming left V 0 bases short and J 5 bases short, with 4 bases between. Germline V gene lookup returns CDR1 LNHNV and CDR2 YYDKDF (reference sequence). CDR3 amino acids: CATSRDGETQYF. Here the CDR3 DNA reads TGTGCCACCAGCAGAGATGGGGAGACCCAGTACTTC.

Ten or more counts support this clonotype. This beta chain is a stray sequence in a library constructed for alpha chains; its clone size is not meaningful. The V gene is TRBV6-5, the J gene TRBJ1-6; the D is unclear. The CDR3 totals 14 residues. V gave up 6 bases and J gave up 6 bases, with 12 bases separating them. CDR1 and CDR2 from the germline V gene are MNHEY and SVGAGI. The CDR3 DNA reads TGTGCCAGCAGGGCGGACGGGTCTAATTCACCCCTCCACTTT. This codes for CASRADGSNSPLHF.

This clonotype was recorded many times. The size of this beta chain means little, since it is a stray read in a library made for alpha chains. The CDR3 loop reads CASSLIRNTEAFF. In DNA, the CDR3 is TGTGCCAGCAGTTTGATCCGGAACACTGAAGCTTTCTTT. J is TRBJ1-1 and V is TRBV12-3 or TRBV12-4; D unclear. V lost 3 bases to trimming and J lost 1 base, with 6 bases between them. This CDR3 region has 13 residues.

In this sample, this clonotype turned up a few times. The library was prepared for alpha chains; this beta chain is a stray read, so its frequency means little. DNA for the CDR3: TGCGCCAGCAGCTTGATGACAGCGAACACCGGGGAGCTGTTTTTT. Translation gives CASSLMTANTGELFF. The chain employs TRBV5-1 and TRBJ2-2, with D maybe TRBD1 (5 bases). The V gene's germline CDR1 is SGHRS and CDR2 YFSETQ. The CDR3 spans 15 residues. V was clipped by 1 base and J by 0 bases, with 7 bases between them.

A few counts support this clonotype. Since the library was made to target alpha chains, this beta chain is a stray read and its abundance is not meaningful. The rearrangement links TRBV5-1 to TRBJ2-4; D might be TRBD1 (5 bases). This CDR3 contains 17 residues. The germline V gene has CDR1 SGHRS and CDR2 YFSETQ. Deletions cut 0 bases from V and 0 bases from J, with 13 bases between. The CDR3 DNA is TGCGCCAGCAGCTTGGGAACGACAGAACTAGCCAAAAACATTCAGTACTTC. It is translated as CASSLGTTELAKNIQYF. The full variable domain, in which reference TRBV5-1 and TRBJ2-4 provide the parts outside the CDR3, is KAGVTQTPRYLIKTRGQQVTLSCSPISGHRSVSWYQQTPGQGLQFLFEYFSETQRNKGNFPGRFSGRQFSNSRSEMNVSTLELGDSALYLCASSLGTTELAKNIQYFGAGTRLSVL.

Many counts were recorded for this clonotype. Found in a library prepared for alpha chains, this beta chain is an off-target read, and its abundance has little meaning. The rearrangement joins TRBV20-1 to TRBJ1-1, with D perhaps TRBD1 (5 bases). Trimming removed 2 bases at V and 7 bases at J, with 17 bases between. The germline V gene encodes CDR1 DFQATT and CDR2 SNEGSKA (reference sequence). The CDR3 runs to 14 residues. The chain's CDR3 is CSARSTRQLDEAFF. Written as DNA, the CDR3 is TGCAGTGCTAGAAGTACGCGACAGCTAGATGAAGCTTTCTTT.